Listed below are T cell receptor beta chains from one sample, sequenced in a study of T cell repertoires in cytomegalovirus infection. For these receptors, no antigen is known. TCRdb ran MiXCR on the reads and lists one entry per CDR3 protein. The table shows 800,000 to 950,000 distinct CDR3 sequences, with about 31% occurring only once. The sample consisted of cultured CD8+ T cells from PBMCs, taken from culture after CMV antigen stimulation. The receptors derive from a human donor in good health (CMV status not recorded). Some clones in this sample may be carry-over from other donors' samples. Each CDR3 is given with its conserved first and last residue. D genes are given only for firm matches. Not all rows give a size; the values are once, few, many and, for expanded clones, a class.

TRBV2	TRBD2	TRBJ2-7	few	TGTGCCAGCAGTGACCCGGGGGGGTCAGGCTCCTACGAGCAGTACTTC	CASSDPGGSGSYEQYF
TRBV2	-	TRBJ1-1	-	TGTGCCAGCAGTTACAGGGAGGAGATAGTGAACACTGAAGCTTTCTTT	CASSYREEIVNTEAFF
TRBV2	TRBD1	TRBJ1-6	few	TGTGCCAGCAGGTACTCGACAGGGCCAAATTCACCCCTCCACTTT	CASRYSTGPNSPLHF
TRBV27	-	TRBJ2-1	few	TGTGCCAGCAGTTGGGGGAGTACCTACAATGAGCAGTTCTTC	CASSWGSTYNEQFF
TRBV7-2	TRBD1	TRBJ2-7	many	TGTGCCAGCAGTCTTGGGGCGGGACAGGGAAATTACGAGCAGTACTTC	CASSLGAGQGNYEQYF
TRBV4-2	-	TRBJ2-7	-	TGTGCCAGCACTCTAGGGGGAGAATCCTACGAGCAGTACTTC	CASTLGGESYEQYF
TRBV12-3/TRBV12-4	-	TRBJ2-1	-	TGTGCCAGCAGTTTGAGTCCAAACAATGAGCAGTTCTTC	CASSLSPNNEQFF
TRBV7-6	TRBD2	TRBJ2-3	-	TGTGCCAGCAGCTTAGTAGCGGGGGGGCATACAGATACGCAGTATTTT	CASSLVAGGHTDTQYF
TRBV11-2	-	TRBJ2-1	once	TGTGCCAGCAGCCAGGGGGACTTCCTAGGCTACAATGAGCAGTTCTTC	CASSQGDFLGYNEQFF
TRBV11-2	-	TRBJ1-4	-	TGTGCCAGCAGCTTTTGGGCAGGGCGGGCCACTAATGAAAAACTGTTTTTT	CASSFWAGRATNEKLFF
TRBV7-6	-	TRBJ2-7	-	TGTGCCAGCAGCCCCCGGACAGATTTATACGAGCAGTACTTC	CASSPRTDLYEQYF
TRBV12-3/TRBV12-4	-	TRBJ2-2	-	TGTGCCAGCAGACAGGACAGATTCACCGGGGAGCTGTTTTTT	CASRQDRFTGELFF
TRBV3-1	-	TRBJ1-5	-	TGTGCCAGCAGCCACACCCCGGGGGAACAGCCCCAGCATTTT	CASSHTPGEQPQHF
TRBV6-1	-	TRBJ1-4	few	TGTGCCAGCAGTGCCCCCCGGGACGGGAATGAAAAACTGTTTTTT	CASSAPRDGNEKLFF
TRBV2	TRBD1	TRBJ2-5	-	TGTGCCAGCAGTGAAGAGCGGACAGGGGCATTGACCCAGTACTTC	CASSEERTGALTQYF
TRBV6-1	-	TRBJ2-1	few	TGTGCCAGCAGTGAAACTCGGGCCCGGAATGAGCAGTTCTTC	CASSETRARNEQFF
TRBV12-3/TRBV12-4	-	TRBJ2-6	-	TGTGCCAGCAGTCCATACCCTCAGGGAATAGGTGGGGCCAACGTCCTGACTTTC	CASSPYPQGIGGANVLTF
TRBV27	-	TRBJ2-5	-	TGTGCCAGCAGTGTAACGGGCGCGGAGACCCAGTACTTC	CASSVTGAETQYF
TRBV6-1	-	TRBJ2-3	many	TGTGCCAGCAGTGGACAGGCAGATACGCAGTATTTT	CASSGQADTQYF
TRBV7-6	TRBD1	TRBJ1-2	many	TGTGCCAGCAGCCCCGGGACAGGCGCCCGTGGCTACACCTTC	CASSPGTGARGYTF
TRBV7-8	TRBD2	TRBJ2-3	many	TGTGCCAGCACCAAGCCGACTAGCGGGGTTAGCACAGATACGCAGTATTTT	CASTKPTSGVSTDTQYF
TRBV7-9	TRBD1	TRBJ2-1	-	TGTGCCAGCAGCTTAGCAAGGACAGGGGTGGGTGAGCAGTTCTTC	CASSLARTGVGEQFF
TRBV6-4	-	TRBJ1-2	-	TGTGCCAGCAGTACCGGTGGGGGACACCCTAATGGCTACACCTTC	CASSTGGGHPNGYTF
TRBV7-6	-	TRBJ1-3	-	TGTGCTAGCAGCCCAGGGGCATGGTCTGGAAACACCATATATTTT	CASSPGAWSGNTIYF
TRBV20-1	TRBD2	TRBJ2-3	-	TGCAGTGCTAATTTTTTTCCTAGCGGGGGCATCGGGACAGATACGCAGTATTTT	CSANFFPSGGIGTDTQYF
TRBV5-4	-	TRBJ1-1	-	TGTGCCAGCAGCTTTTCCCCTGACTGGGACACTGAAGCTCTCTTT	CASSFSPDWDTEALF
TRBV19	-	TRBJ1-1	-	TGTGCCAGTAGTATGGCCGTCGGGACAAGCACTGAAGCTTTCTTT	CASSMAVGTSTEAFF
TRBV5-4	-	TRBJ1-5	-	TGTGCCAGCAGCTTGAATCCTGATAGCAATCAGCCCCAGCATTTT	CASSLNPDSNQPQHF
TRBV2	TRBD1	TRBJ1-3	-	TGTGCCAGCAGTGAAGCCCTAGGGACAGGGACCTCTGGAAACACCATATATTTT	CASSEALGTGTSGNTIYF
TRBV6-5	-	TRBJ2-2	-	TGTGCCAGCAGTTACTCCGATAACACCGGGGAGCTGTTTTTT	CASSYSDNTGELFF
TRBV4-3	-	TRBJ1-3	-	TGCGCCAGCAGCCAAGACGAGGATTCTGGAAACACCATATATTTT	CASSQDEDSGNTIYF
TRBV6-2/TRBV6-3	-	TRBJ1-6	-	TGTGCCAGCACACAAGAGGGAGTGAATTCACCCCTCCACTTT	CASTQEGVNSPLHF
TRBV7-4	-	TRBJ1-1	few	TGTGCCAGCAGCTTACGTCCGGATCCGAACACTGAAGCTTTCTTT	CASSLRPDPNTEAFF
TRBV20-1	TRBD1	TRBJ1-5	-	TGCAGTGCTATGGACAGGGAGAGGGTACAGCCCCAGCATTTT	CSAMDRERVQPQHF
TRBV7-9	TRBD1	TRBJ1-2	-	TGTGCCAGCAGCCCACAGGGGGAGGTCTATGGCTACACCTTC	CASSPQGEVYGYTF
TRBV6-5	-	TRBJ1-1	-	TGTGCCAGCAGCTACCTGAGGCAGCAGAACACTGAAGCTTTCTTT	CASSYLRQQNTEAFF